This T cell receptor beta chain was recorded in a study of blood T cell repertoires in COVID-19. This clone occurred many times. TCRdb's copy holds only in-frame clones and misses some; the assay was immunoSEQ multiplex PCR. The sample records fewer than 90,000 clones, just under 85% being singletons. Germline V CDR1 and CDR2: SGHRS, YFSETQ. The CDR3 covers 15 residues. V dropped 4 bases and J dropped 7; count of bases not matched to a gene: 4. Sequenced: peripheral blood. The source of this sequence is a man aged 70 or older with acute or convalescent COVID-19. The chain has TRBV5-1 and TRBJ2-1; 14 bases agree with TRBD2. The CDR3: CASSPGLAGENEQFF. The DNA of the CDR3 is TGCGCCAGCAGCCCGGGACTAGCGGGAGAAAATGAGCAGTTCTTC.